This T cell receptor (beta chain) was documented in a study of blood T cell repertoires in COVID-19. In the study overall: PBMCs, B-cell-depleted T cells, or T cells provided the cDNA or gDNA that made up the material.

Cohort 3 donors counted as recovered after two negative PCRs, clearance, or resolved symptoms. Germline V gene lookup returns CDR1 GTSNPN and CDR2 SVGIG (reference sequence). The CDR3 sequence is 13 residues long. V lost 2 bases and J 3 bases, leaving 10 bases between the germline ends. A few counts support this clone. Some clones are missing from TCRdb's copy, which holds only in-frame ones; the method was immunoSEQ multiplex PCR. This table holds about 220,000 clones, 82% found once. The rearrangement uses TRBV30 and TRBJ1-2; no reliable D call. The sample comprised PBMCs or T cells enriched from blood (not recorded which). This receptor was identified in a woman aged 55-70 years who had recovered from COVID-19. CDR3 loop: CAWSSRGDYGYTF. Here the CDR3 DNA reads TGTGCCTGGAGTTCACGGGGAGACTATGGCTACACCTTC.